This TCR beta chain was sequenced during a study of blood T cell repertoires in COVID-19. Study-wide context: Specimens from acute and convalescent COVID-19 originated in the United States, Italy and Spain.

Repertoires were generated with immunoSEQ multiplex PCR, while TCRdb's copy carries only in-frame clones and drops some. This sample has about 170,000 clones, with around four fifths found just once. Per germline, CDR1 MDHEN and CDR2 SYDVKM. V was pared by 6 bases and J by 5 bases, with 10 bases of the junction left unmatched. There are 16 residues in the CDR3. The gene calls are TRBV28 and TRBJ2-5; 12 bases fit TRBD2. The sequenced sample was peripheral blood. The TCR sequence derives from a woman over 75 with COVID-19, enrolled during active disease. This chain's CDR3 is CASSPSGRAGDETQYF. Here the CDR3 DNA reads TGTGCCAGCAGCCCTAGCGGGAGGGCCGGTGATGAGACCCAGTACTTC.